Below, 9 T cell receptor beta chains from the same sample are listed, as sequenced in a study of cytomegalovirus exposure and HLA in healthy donors. PCR amplification relied on 60 Vbeta primers (plus 13 Jbeta primers). Some clones are missing from TCRdb's copy, which holds only in-frame ones; the method was immunoSEQ multiplex PCR. Among around 120,000 clones listed, about four fifths were seen once. Specimen: PBMCs. The source is a female donor in good health and CMV-seropositive.

This clone came up a few times. This sequence joins TRBV28 and TRBJ2-5; D perhaps matches TRBD2 (7 bases). V dropped 9 bases and J dropped 3 bases, with 17 bases sitting between them. The CDR3 length is 14 residues. Germline V gene sequence: CDR1 MDHEN, CDR2 SYDVKM. The CDR3 DNA follows: TGTGCCAGTTCCCTAAAGGGGGGGGAAGAGACCCAGTACTTC. It translates to CASSLKGGEETQYF.

The CDR3 coding sequence is TGTGCCTGGAGTGGGGGGAGGACGGTAGCCACTGAAGCTTTCTTT. It is translated as CAWSGGRTVATEAFF. This chain connects TRBV30 to TRBJ1-1; D possibly corresponds to TRBD1 (5 bases). The CDR3 loop spans 15 amino acids. The germline CDR1 and CDR2 sequences are GTSNPN and SVGIG (reference sequence). The V gene lost 1 base and the J gene lost 4 bases, with 16 bases spanning the gap.

V is TRBV7-9 and J is TRBJ2-5; D remains ambiguous. CDR3 length: 11 amino acids. V was cut by 3 bases and J by 4 bases, with 3 bases left in between. Germline CDR1 reads SEHNR; CDR2 reads FQNEAQ (reference sequence). DNA for the CDR3: TGTGCCAGCAGCTTTCGAGAGACCCAGTACTTC. It is translated as CASSFRETQYF.

The chain recombines TRBV5-1 with TRBJ1-1; tentative D call: TRBD1 (6 bases). CDR1 and CDR2 from the germline V gene are SGHRS and YFSETQ. The CDR3 is made up of 15 amino acids. Trimming left V 4 bases short and J 1 base short, with 14 bases between. The CDR3 DNA reads TGCGCCAGCAGCCCCAGGGGTATCGGGAACACTGAAGCTTTCTTT. This translates into CASSPRGIGNTEAFF.

Turning to this clone: An end of the junction differs from the germline gene, which may be a read error. The chain couples TRBV27 to TRBJ2-7, with D possibly matching TRBD2 (6 bases). The CDR3 is 17 residues long. Germline V gene data show CDR1 as MNHEY and CDR2 as SMNVEV (reference sequence). The CDR3 region has the DNA TGTGCCAGCAGTCCGATTAAGCGTGGGGACTTCATGACTGAGCAAAACTTC. It is translated as CASSPIKRGDFMTEQNF.

The CDR3 nucleotides are TGTGCCAGCAGCTCGGGGGGCAATCAGCCCCAGCATTTT. Its protein is CASSSGGNQPQHF. The chain uses TRBV5-8 and TRBJ1-5, with D tentatively TRBD1 (5 bases). The CDR3 length is 13 residues. CDR1 and CDR2 from the germline V gene are SGHTS and YDEGEE. Trimming took 3 bases from V and 2 from J, leaving 6 bases between them.

The rearrangement uses TRBV5-1 and TRBJ1-4; possible D gene TRBD1, 5 bases. V was clipped by 0 bases and J by 1 base, with 10 bases between them. The CDR3 runs 16 residues. Germline V gives CDR1 SGHRS, CDR2 YFSETQ. The CDR3 sequence is CASSLGTRGTNEKLFF. For the CDR3, the DNA is TGCGCCAGCAGCTTGGGGACAAGGGGAACTAATGAAAAACTGTTTTTT.

The table lists this clone with a few counts. The J gene is TRBJ1-1, the V gene TRBV5-1, with D possibly being TRBD1 (5 bases). The CDR3 loop spans 14 amino acids. Trimming cost V 4 bases and J 5 bases, with 15 bases left between them. Germline CDR1 reads SGHRS; CDR2 reads YFSETQ. This CDR3 is CASSPRALATEAFF. As DNA, the CDR3 is TGCGCCAGCAGCCCCAGGGCCCTGGCGACTGAAGCTTTCTTT. Supplemented by reference TRBV5-1 and TRBJ1-1, the full variable domain reads KAGVTQTPRYLIKTRGQQVTLSCSPISGHRSVSWYQQTPGQGLQFLFEYFSETQRNKGNFPGRFSGRQFSNSRSEMNVSTLELGDSALYLCASSPRALATEAFFGQGTRLTVV.

The rearrangement joins TRBV9 to TRBJ1-6; no clear D gene. Germline assignment: CDR1 SGDLS and CDR2 YYNGEE. V was trimmed by 0 bases and J by 7 bases, leaving 5 bases between them. The CDR3 sequence is 13 residues long. The CDR3 sequence is CASSVVLNSPLHF. The CDR3 DNA follows: TGTGCCAGCAGCGTAGTTCTGAATTCACCCCTCCACTTT.